This T cell receptor (beta chain) comes out of a study of CD8+ T cells in alopecia areata. As for treatment: oral pan-JAK inhibitor, 5-10 mg twice daily. Extraction and reverse transcription of RNA yielded cDNA as the sequencing template. Only in-frame clones appear in the TCRdb table, and some are missing; sequencing was by immunoSEQ multiplex PCR. This table has 200,000 to 250,000 clones, approximately 45% appearing once. CDR3 length equals 15 residues. Germline V gene sequence: CDR1 SGHNT, CDR2 YYREEE (reference sequence). Trimming cost V 5 bases and J 2 bases; bases outside gene matches: 3. V and J are TRBV5-4 and TRBJ2-6; 8 bases line up with TRBD1. Source: CD4+ T cells sorted from blood, taken at roughly week 36, from a patient treated with tofacitinib. This TCR was recovered from a human donor with alopecia areata. Here the CDR3 DNA reads TGTGCCAGCAGACCAGGGGGCACTGGGGCCAACGTCCTGACTTTC. Protein sequence: CASRPGGTGANVLTF. Filled out from reference TRBV5-4 and TRBJ2-6, the complete variable domain reads ETGVTQSPTHLIKTRGQQVTLRCSSQSGHNTVSWYQQALGQGPQFIFQYYREEENGRGNFPPRFSGLQFPNYSSELNVNALELDDSALYLCASRPGGTGANVLTFGAGSRLTVL.